These 8 T cell receptor beta chains share one sample of origin, sequenced in a study of CD8 T cells in Susac syndrome. It was with random hexamers that about 0.45 to 1 ug RNA was reverse transcribed. TCRdb re-analysed the immunoSEQ multiplex PCR reads in MiXCR, keeping a single row per CDR3 protein. This repertoire shows some 200,000 distinct CDR3 sequences, roughly 91% found once; its top ten account for over 0.075%. The sequenced sample was CD4+ T cells from PBMCs. These receptor sequences come from a human donor with Susac syndrome.

The gene calls are TRBV5-1 and TRBJ2-3, with 7 nucleotides matching TRBD2. CDR3 length: 16 residues. Trimming at V came to 0 bases and at J to 0 bases, leaving 4 bases not matched to a gene. Germline V CDR1 and CDR2: SGHRS, YFSETQ. The CDR3, as DNA: TGCGCCAGCAGCTTGGATCTAGCGGCTAGCACAGATACGCAGTATTTT. It codes for CASSLDLAASTDTQYF.

This chain connects TRBV12-3 or TRBV12-4 to TRBJ1-1; the match to TRBD1 covers 10 bases. Losses at the gene ends were 7 bases for V and 6 bases for J; bases not matched to a gene: 8. CDR3 length equals 14 residues. The CDR3 here is CASNLGQGVSEAFF. The CDR3 coding sequence is TGTGCCAGCAACCTTGGACAGGGGGTATCTGAAGCTTTCTTT.

V gene TRBV3-1 combines with J gene TRBJ1-1; the D gene is possibly TRBD1 (6 bases). V was trimmed by 2 bases and J by 6 bases, leaving 10 bases between them. The germline gives CDR1 LGHDT, CDR2 YNNKEL (reference sequence). The CDR3 length is 13 residues. The CDR3 loop reads CASSQHRQAEAFF. In DNA, the CDR3 is TGTGCCAGCAGCCAACATAGACAGGCTGAAGCTTTCTTT.

The chain links TRBV11-2 to TRBJ2-3; TRBD2 matches at 7 bases. Trimming took 0 bases from V and 4 from J; bases not matched to a gene: 10. The germline CDR1 and CDR2 sequences are SGHAT and FQNNGV. The CDR3 is made up of 17 amino acids. The CDR3 region has the DNA TGTGCCAGCAGCTTAGATCGACGAGCGGGACGAGCAGATACGCAGTATTTT. It specifies CASSLDRRAGRADTQYF. The variable domain in full, completed from reference TRBV11-2 and TRBJ2-3, reads EAGVAQSPRYKIIEKRQSVAFWCNPISGHATLYWYQQILGQGPKLLIQFQNNGVVDDSQLPKDRFSAERLKGVDSTLKIQPAKLEDSAVYLCASSLDRRAGRADTQYFGPGTRLTVL.

This clonotype was observed a handful of times. The chain links TRBV6-6 to TRBJ1-5; a weak D match, TRBD1 (5 bases). Germline lookup yields CDR1 MNHNY and CDR2 SVGAGI (reference sequence). This CDR3 region has 13 residues. Trimming shortened V by 5 bases and J by 5 bases, and 10 bases separated the two germline ends. The CDR3 here is CASSQPGDQPQHF. CDR3 DNA: TGTGCCAGCAGTCAACCGGGGGATCAGCCCCAGCATTTT.

This rearrangement joins TRBV5-4 to TRBJ2-3, with 12 bases lining up with TRBD2. CDR1 is SGHNT, CDR2 YYREEE, per germline (reference sequence). The CDR3 spans 15 residues. The J segment lost 4 bases and the V segment lost 2 bases, leaving 2 bases of the junction unmatched. CDR3 residues: CASSLLAGGADTQYF. Written as DNA, the CDR3 is TGTGCCAGCAGCTTACTAGCGGGGGGAGCAGATACGCAGTATTTT.

The chain links TRBV7-8 to TRBJ2-1, with a possible D match to TRBD2 (5 bases). CDR3 length equals 13 residues. Per the germline V gene, CDR1 is SGHVS and CDR2 is FQNEAQ. The V end was cut by 5 bases, the J end by 4 bases, with 9 bases between. CDR3 in DNA: TGTGCCAGCAGCCATACTAGATACAATGAGCAGTTCTTC. It yields the protein CASSHTRYNEQFF.

J is TRBJ1-1 and V is TRBV2; D not resolved. The CDR3 runs 11 residues. CDR1 is SNHLY, CDR2 FYNNEI, per germline. Between the trimmed V and J ends, which lost 4 bases and 7 bases, there was a span of 7 bases. CDR3 coding DNA: TGTGCCAGCAGTGTCTATAGTGAAGCTTTCTTT. This gives the protein CASSVYSEAFF.